This entry lists 23 T cell receptor beta chains sequenced from one sample in a study of identical twins. TCRdb re-called the 5' RACE reads with MiXCR, one entry per CDR3 protein. The sample holds about 480,000 distinct CDR3 sequences, 11% to 15% seen once. Separately, the same data were catalogued under a study of yellow fever vaccine responses in identical twins.

Sequencing was performed on CD4+ T cells sorted from blood. These TCRs come from a woman between 18 and 29 years old in good health.

The table lists this clonotype with a few counts. This chain connects TRBV10-3 to TRBJ1-4, with 8 bases fitting TRBD1. The germline gives CDR1 ENHRY, CDR2 SYGVKD. V dropped 3 bases and J dropped 2; count of bases not matched to a gene: 5. The CDR3 has 16 residues. The CDR3 DNA sequence: TGTGCCATCAGTGACCCGACAGGGGTTACTAATGAAAAACTGTTTTTT. This translates into CAISDPTGVTNEKLFF.

The rearrangement uses TRBV6-5 and TRBJ1-2, with a possible D match to TRBD1 (5 bases). Germline lookup yields CDR1 MNHEY and CDR2 SVGAGI. This CDR3 contains 15 residues. Trimming shortened V by 2 bases and J by 0 bases, and 10 bases separated the two germline ends. The CDR3 DNA is TGTGCCAGCAGTTACGCCGGGACCTCTAACTATGGCTACACCTTC. Protein: CASSYAGTSNYGYTF.

This clonotype was found a few times. V and J are TRBV20-1 and TRBJ2-1; no clear D. This CDR3 is built from 15 residues. Germline V gives CDR1 DFQATT, CDR2 SNEGSKA (reference sequence). V dropped 6 bases and J dropped 3 bases, with 18 bases sitting between them. CDR3 amino acids: CSASNTQNFYNEQFF. CDR3 DNA: TGCAGTGCCTCTAATACCCAGAACTTCTACAATGAGCAGTTCTTC.

The chain combines TRBV28 with TRBJ1-1; D unclear. This CDR3 contains 11 residues. From germline, CDR1 is MDHEN and CDR2 SYDVKM. Trimming shortened V by 6 bases and J by 4 bases, and 6 bases separated the two germline ends. CDR3 sequence reads: CASRSGTEAFF. The CDR3 DNA sequence: TGTGCCAGCAGGAGTGGCACTGAAGCTTTCTTT. The full variable domain, completed using reference TRBV28 and TRBJ1-1, is DVKVTQSSRYLVKRTGEKVFLECVQDMDHENMFWYRQDPGLGLRLIYFSYDVKMKEKGDIPEGYSVSREKKERFSLILESASTNQTSMYLCASRSGTEAFFGQGTRLTVV.

This chain links TRBV20-1 with TRBJ2-1; D may be TRBD1 (6 bases). V lost 4 bases and J lost 5, with 15 bases in between. Per the germline V gene, CDR1 is DFQATT and CDR2 is SNEGSKA (reference sequence). CDR3 length: 14 residues. CDR3 DNA: TGCAGTGCTACCCGGACAGTTTCAAACAATGAGCAGTTCTTC. This encodes CSATRTVSNNEQFF.

The chain recombines TRBV5-1 with TRBJ2-7, with 8 bases lining up with TRBD2. This CDR3 is built from 13 residues. Per germline, CDR1 SGHRS and CDR2 YFSETQ. Trimming at V came to 6 bases and at J to 4 bases, leaving 6 bases not matched to a gene. The CDR3: CASKQGGGYEQYF. The CDR3 nucleotides read TGCGCCAGCAAGCAAGGCGGGGGGTACGAGCAGTACTTC.

The sample holds a few counts of this clonotype. CDR3 protein: CASSYGPPTSPLHF. The CDR3 DNA sequence: TGCGCCAGCAGCTATGGACCGCCGACTTCACCCCTCCACTTT. This chain joins TRBV5-1 and TRBJ1-6; unclear D gene. The V gene lost 3 bases and the J gene lost 9 bases, with 13 bases spanning the gap. The germline V gene has CDR1 SGHRS and CDR2 YFSETQ. The CDR3 extends over 14 amino acids.

Only a few counts were recorded for this clonotype. V and J are TRBV7-9 and TRBJ2-6; 7 nucleotides line up with TRBD1. The CDR3 covers 13 residues. CDR1 SEHNR and CDR2 FQNEAQ come from the germline V gene (reference sequence). In nucleotides, the CDR3 is TGTGTCGGCGACAGGGTTGGGGCCAACGTCCTGACTTTC. It is translated as CVGDRVGANVLTF.

V gene TRBV5-5 combines with J gene TRBJ2-7; D might be TRBD1 or TRBD2, each matching 5 bases. The V gene lost 2 bases and the J gene lost 6 bases, with 18 bases spanning the gap. The CDR3 runs 15 residues. Germline V lookup: CDR1 SGHKS, CDR2 YYEKEE (reference sequence). As DNA, the CDR3 is TGTGCCAGCAGCTTAAGTGGGGGAAAGATAAGCGAGCAGTACTTC. Amino acids: CASSLSGGKISEQYF. The full variable domain, in which reference TRBV5-5 and TRBJ2-7 provide the parts outside the CDR3, is DAGVTQSPTHLIKTRGQQVTLRCSPISGHKSVSWYQQVLGQGPQFIFQYYEKEERGRGNFPDRFSARQFPNYSSELNVNALLLGDSALYLCASSLSGGKISEQYFGPGTRLTVT.

This clonotype was picked up a small number of times. The chain recombines TRBV24-1 with TRBJ1-1; TRBD1 is a possible D gene (5 bases). The CDR3 length is 16 residues. Looked up from germline, CDR1 is KGHDR and CDR2 is SFDVKD. Between the trimmed V and J ends, which lost 2 bases and 4 bases, there was a span of 16 bases. The CDR3 protein is CATSDSHPGGGTEAFF. As DNA, the CDR3 is TGTGCCACCAGTGATTCACACCCCGGGGGTGGCACTGAAGCTTTCTTT.

This clonotype was seen a handful of times. The chain uses TRBV28 and TRBJ2-7; 8 bases agree with TRBD2. The CDR3 runs 16 residues. V lost 5 bases to trimming and J lost 1 base; unmatched junction nucleotides: 10. Germline CDR1 reads MDHEN; CDR2 reads SYDVKM. This CDR3 is CASSRPGGTTSYEQYF. DNA for the CDR3: TGTGCCAGCAGTCGTCCGGGGGGGACGACATCCTACGAGCAGTACTTC.

The gene calls are TRBV7-2 and TRBJ2-7, with 10 bases fitting TRBD2. Germline CDR1 is SGHTA and CDR2 is FQGNSA. With V trimmed by 1 base and J by 4 bases, 7 bases remained unmatched. CDR3 length: 16 residues. The CDR3 reads CASSLESSGGRYEQYF. CDR3 in DNA: TGTGCCAGCAGCTTAGAGTCTAGCGGGGGTAGGTACGAGCAGTACTTC.

The rearrangement joins TRBV7-2 to TRBJ1-2, with D possibly TRBD1 on 6 matching bases. Trimming shortened V by 5 bases and J by 8 bases, and 21 bases separated the two germline ends. The CDR3 length is 15 residues. CDR1 is SGHTA, CDR2 FQGNSA, per germline. The DNA for the CDR3 is TGTGCCAGCAGCCCTGAAATTGGGGGGCGGCGAGGCTACACCTTC. Protein sequence: CASSPEIGGRRGYTF.

This clonotype turned up a few times. The chain has TRBV20-1 and TRBJ2-2; D might be TRBD1 (6 bases). The germline gives CDR1 DFQATT, CDR2 SNEGSKA (reference sequence). The ends were cut back, 2 bases at V and 3 bases at J, with 10 bases in the middle. The CDR3 is 14 residues long. The CDR3 bases are TGCAGTGCTAGACCAGGACAGTACACCGGGGAGCTGTTTTTT. Translated: CSARPGQYTGELFF.

This clonotype was counted ten times or more. The chain is built from TRBV7-6 and TRBJ2-1, with no clear D. The germline gives CDR1 SGHVS, CDR2 FNYEAQ. The CDR3 has 13 residues. Trimming removed 5 bases from V and 4 bases from J, with 9 bases in between. The CDR3 DNA follows: TGTGCCAGCAGCCTTCCTCCGTACAATGAGCAGTTCTTC. This translates into CASSLPPYNEQFF.

In its sample, this clonotype was seen a few times. The gene calls are TRBV7-2 and TRBJ1-2; possibly TRBD1 for D (5 bases). CDR3 size: 13 residues. The germline V gene encodes CDR1 SGHTA and CDR2 FQGNSA. V dropped 5 bases and J dropped 8 bases, with 15 bases sitting between them. The CDR3 DNA reads TGTGCCAGCAGCGGCGGGGCAAGCGGAGGCTACACCTTC. Protein: CASSGGASGGYTF.

This clonotype has more than one count but fewer than ten. The rearrangement joins TRBV15 to TRBJ2-5, with 11 bases that match TRBD1. The CDR3 extends over 16 amino acids. Germline CDR1 and CDR2: LNHNV and YYDKDF (reference sequence). J was trimmed by 2 bases and V by 5 bases; bases with no gene match: 7. This CDR3 is CATSGGQGAGQETQYF. In DNA, the CDR3 is TGTGCCACCAGCGGAGGACAGGGGGCAGGGCAAGAGACCCAGTACTTC.

V is TRBV6-2 or TRBV6-3 and J is TRBJ2-7; 8 bases line up with TRBD1. V trimming: 4 bases; J trimming: 9 bases; junction bases outside the gene matches: 11. Per the germline V gene, CDR1 is MNHEY and CDR2 is SVGEGT. The CDR3 runs 14 residues. The CDR3 bases are TGTGCCAGCAGTTTGACAGGGGATACTACGGGGCAGTACTTC. Residues: CASSLTGDTTGQYF.

This clonotype occurred a few times. V usage is TRBV5-1 and J usage is TRBJ1-2; weak D call: TRBD1 (6 bases). Germline loops: CDR1 SGHRS, CDR2 YFSETQ. The CDR3 is 13 amino acids. Trimming stripped 4 bases from V and 5 bases from J, with 12 bases between. The CDR3 loop reads CASSVGQWYGYTF. The CDR3 coding sequence is TGCGCCAGCAGCGTCGGACAGTGGTATGGCTACACCTTC.

This clonotype was found a few times. V is TRBV10-3 and J is TRBJ2-6; D gene uncertain. The germline V and J ends were trimmed by 4 bases and 0 bases, with 16 bases remaining between them. Germline lookup yields CDR1 ENHRY and CDR2 SYGVKD. This CDR3 is 18 amino acids long. This CDR3 is CAISGGALPSSGANVLTF. The CDR3, as DNA: TGTGCCATCAGTGGAGGTGCGCTACCGAGCTCTGGGGCCAACGTCCTGACTTTC.

The gene calls are TRBV6-1 and TRBJ1-2; D gene unclear. Germline V gene sequence: CDR1 MNHNS, CDR2 SASEGT. The CDR3 totals 14 residues. The germline V and J ends were trimmed by 6 bases and 2 bases, with 13 bases remaining between them. CDR3 in DNA: TGTGCCAGCAGGAGAGGGCAGGCCAACTATGGCTACACCTTC. This translates into CASRRGQANYGYTF.

In this sample, this clonotype turned up a few times. A junction end diverges from the germline sequence, so it may reflect a read error. The chain employs TRBV5-4 and TRBJ2-3; D is ambiguous. Germline V gene data show CDR1 as SGHNT and CDR2 as YYREEE (reference sequence). The CDR3 spans 15 residues. CDR3 loop: CASSLAASNTDTQYF. CDR3 coding DNA: TGTGCCAGTAGCTTGGCGGCATCGAACACAGATACGCAGTATTTT.

V usage is TRBV2 and J usage is TRBJ2-1; the D gene could be TRBD1 or TRBD2 (5 bases each). Trimming removed 7 bases from V and 8 bases from J, with 12 bases in between. The CDR3 is 12 residues long. CDR1 is SNHLY, CDR2 FYNNEI, per germline. In DNA, the CDR3 is TGTGCCAGCATCACGACGGGGCATGAGCAGTTCTTC. Translation: CASITTGHEQFF.